Sequencing of this T cell receptor beta chain was carried out in a study of blood T cell repertoires in COVID-19. Sequencing used immunoSEQ multiplex PCR; TCRdb keeps in-frame clones, though not all of them. The sample lists 410,000 or so clones, 89% occurring once. The sample consisted of peripheral blood. The sequence came from a woman in her thirties or forties with COVID-19, enrolled during active disease.

CDR3: CASSSTRQNRAFF. The CDR3 region has the DNA TGTGCCAGCAGCTCGACCCGACAAAATCGAGCTTTCTTT. The chain employs TRBV7-2 and TRBJ1-1; the D is unclear. V was pared by 4 bases and J by 10 bases, with 16 bases between. The germline V gene encodes CDR1 SGHTA and CDR2 FQGNSA. The CDR3 is made up of 13 amino acids. The complete variable domain, with remaining parts taken from reference TRBV7-2 and TRBJ1-1, reads GAGVSQSPSNKVTEKGKDVELRCDPISGHTALYWYRQSLGQGLEFLIYFQGNSAPDKSGLPSDRFSAERTGGSVSTLTIQRTQQEDSAVYLCASSSTRQNRAFFGQGTRLTVV.